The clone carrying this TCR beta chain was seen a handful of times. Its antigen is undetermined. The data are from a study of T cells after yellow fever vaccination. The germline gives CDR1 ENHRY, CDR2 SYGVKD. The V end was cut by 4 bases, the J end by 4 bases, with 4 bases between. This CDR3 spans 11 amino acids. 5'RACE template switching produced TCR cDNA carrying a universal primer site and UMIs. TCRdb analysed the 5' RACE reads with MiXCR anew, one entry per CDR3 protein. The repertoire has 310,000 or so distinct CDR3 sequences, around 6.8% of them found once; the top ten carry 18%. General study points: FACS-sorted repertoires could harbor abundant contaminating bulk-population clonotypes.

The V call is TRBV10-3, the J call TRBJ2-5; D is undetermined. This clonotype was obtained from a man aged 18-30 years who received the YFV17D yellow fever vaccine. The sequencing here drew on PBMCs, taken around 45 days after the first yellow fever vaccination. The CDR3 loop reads CAISAGETQYF. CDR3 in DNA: TGTGCCATCAGTGCGGGAGAGACCCAGTACTTC.